Below, one T cell receptor beta chain is given with its context. What it recognizes is unknown. This entry comes from a study of shared clonotypes between healthy human individuals. In the study overall: Plates per donor: three CD4 naive, three CD4 memory, two CD8 naive, one CD8 memory. Findings and caveats of the study: Only a few donors were included, so the genetic and exposure-history diversity represented was limited. Deeper or shallower sequencing was expected to change how clonotypes are shared among donors.

V gave up 4 bases and J gave up 0 bases; unmatched junction bases: 5. Germline assignment: CDR1 MNHNS and CDR2 SASEGT. The CDR3 length is 16 residues. Sequencing used immunoSEQ multiplex PCR; TCRdb keeps in-frame clones, though not all of them. In the table there are over a million clones, 65% to 75% of which are singletons. The origin of this receptor is a young man in good health. Sequencing was done on a sample of memory CD4+ T cells sorted from blood. Subset specified: CD45RA-negative fraction. J is TRBJ2-1 and V is TRBV6-1, with TRBD2 identical over 8 bases. CDR3: CASSAGLAGSYNEQFF. CDR3 DNA: TGTGCCAGCAGTGCAGGCCTAGCGGGCTCCTACAATGAGCAGTTCTTC.